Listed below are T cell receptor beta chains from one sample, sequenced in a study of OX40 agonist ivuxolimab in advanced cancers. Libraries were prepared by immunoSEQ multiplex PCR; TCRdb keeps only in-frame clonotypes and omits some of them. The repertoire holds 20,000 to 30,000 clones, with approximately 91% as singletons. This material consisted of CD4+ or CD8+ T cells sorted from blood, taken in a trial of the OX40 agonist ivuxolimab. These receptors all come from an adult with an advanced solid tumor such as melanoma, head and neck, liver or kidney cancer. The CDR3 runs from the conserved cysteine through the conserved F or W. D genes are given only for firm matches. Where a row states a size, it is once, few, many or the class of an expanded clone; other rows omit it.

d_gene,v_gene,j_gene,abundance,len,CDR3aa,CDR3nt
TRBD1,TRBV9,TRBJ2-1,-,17,CASSVGPTGQGISEQFF,TGTGCCAGCAGCGTGGGACCCACAGGACAGGGCATAAGTGAGCAGTTCTTC
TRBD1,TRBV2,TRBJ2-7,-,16,CASSEWVAGGIDEQYF,TGTGCCAGCAGTGAATGGGTGGCAGGGGGCATCGACGAGCAGTACTTC
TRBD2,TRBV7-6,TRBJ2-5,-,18,CASSSPLTSGAAKETQYF,TGTGCCAGCAGCTCACCCCTAACTAGCGGGGCCGCGAAAGAGACCCAGTACTTC
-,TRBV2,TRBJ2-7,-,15,CASSEGQGGIYEQYF,TGTGCCAGCAGTGAGGGTCAAGGGGGGATCTACGAGCAGTACTTC
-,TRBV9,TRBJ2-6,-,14,CASSAQTGANVLTF,TGTGCCAGCAGCGCACAGACTGGGGCCAACGTCCTGACTTTC
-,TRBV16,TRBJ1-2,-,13,CASSRRSLYGYTF,TGTGCCAGCAGCCGCCGTAGTCTATATGGCTACACCTTC
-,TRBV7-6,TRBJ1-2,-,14,CASSPGPEGYGYTF,TGTGCCAGCAGCCCCGGGCCCGAGGGCTATGGCTACACCTTC
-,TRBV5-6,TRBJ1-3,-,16,CASSRRLTDSGNTIYF,TGTGCCAGCAGCCGAAGACTGACCGACTCTGGAAACACCATATATTTT
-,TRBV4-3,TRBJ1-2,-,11,CASSLRYGYTF,TGCGCCAGCAGCCTGCGCTATGGCTACACCTTC
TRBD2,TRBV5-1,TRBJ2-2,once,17,CASSRTSGIVNTGELFF,TGCGCCAGCAGCAGGACTAGCGGAATAGTCAACACCGGGGAGCTGTTTTTT
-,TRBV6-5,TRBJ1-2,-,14,CASSPTRDRVGYTF,TGTGCCAGCAGCCCCACCCGGGACCGGGTGGGCTACACCTTC
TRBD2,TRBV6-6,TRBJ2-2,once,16,CASSILAGGGTGELFF,TGTGCCAGCAGTATTTTAGCGGGGGGCGGGACCGGGGAGCTGTTTTTT
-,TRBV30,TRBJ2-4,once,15,CAWTTQGSSKNIQYF,TGTGCCTGGACCACACAGGGCTCTAGCAAAAACATTCAGTACTTC
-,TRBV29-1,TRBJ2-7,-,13,CSVDGGTSYEQYF,TGCAGCGTTGATGGGGGAACCTCCTACGAGCAGTACTTC
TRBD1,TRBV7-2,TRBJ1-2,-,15,CASGQIRDRGLGYTF,TGTGCCAGCGGACAAATACGGGACAGGGGATTGGGCTACACCTTC
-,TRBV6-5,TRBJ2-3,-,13,CASSLTRIDTQYF,TGTGCCAGCAGCCTGACTCGGATCGATACGCAGTATTTT
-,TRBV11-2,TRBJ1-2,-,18,CASSLEAETGKGESGYTF,TGTGCCAGCAGCTTAGAGGCCGAAACAGGGAAAGGAGAAAGTGGCTACACCTTC
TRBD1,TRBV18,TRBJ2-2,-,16,CASSPQGAPNTGELFF,TGTGCCAGCTCACCCCAGGGGGCACCGAACACCGGGGAGCTGTTTTTT
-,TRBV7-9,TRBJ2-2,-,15,CASSLGGTMTGELFF,TGTGCCAGCAGCTTAGGAGGGACAATGACCGGGGAGCTGTTTTTT
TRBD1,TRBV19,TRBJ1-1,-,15,CASSLGQIMNTEAFF,TGTGCCAGTAGTTTGGGACAGATAATGAACACTGAAGCTTTCTTT
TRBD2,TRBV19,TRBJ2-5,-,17,CASSPGAGRGYQETQYF,TGTGCCAGTAGCCCAGGAGCCGGGCGGGGGTACCAAGAGACCCAGTACTTC
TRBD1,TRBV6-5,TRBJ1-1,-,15,CASVDLGQGDTEAFF,TGTGCCAGCGTAGACCTCGGACAGGGTGACACTGAAGCTTTCTTT
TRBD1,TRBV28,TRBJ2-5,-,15,CASSPTGTGTETQYF,TGTGCCAGCAGCCCCACGGGGACAGGGACCGAGACCCAGTACTTC
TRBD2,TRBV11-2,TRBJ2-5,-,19,CASSFGLAGPYTFQETQYF,TGTGCCAGCAGCTTCGGCCTAGCGGGACCCTACACCTTCCAAGAGACCCAGTACTTC
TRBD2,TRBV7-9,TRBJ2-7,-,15,CASSPGTSEPYEQYF,TGTGCCAGCAGCCCCGGGACTAGCGAGCCCTACGAGCAGTACTTC
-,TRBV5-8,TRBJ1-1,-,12,CASSHHGAEAFF,TGTGCCAGCAGCCATCATGGGGCTGAAGCTTTCTTT
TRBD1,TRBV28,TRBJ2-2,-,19,CASSLEGQGEVRKTGELFF,TGTGCCAGCAGTCTAGAGGGACAGGGGGAGGTTCGAAAGACCGGGGAGCTGTTTTTT
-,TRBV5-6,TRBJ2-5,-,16,CASSLWGAGTQETQYF,TGTGCCAGCAGCTTATGGGGCGCAGGGACCCAAGAGACCCAGTACTTC
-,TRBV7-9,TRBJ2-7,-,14,CASGADLSSYEQYF,TGTGCCAGCGGAGCGGACCTCAGCTCCTACGAGCAGTACTTC
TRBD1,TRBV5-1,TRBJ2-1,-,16,CASSSKQGQGYNEQFF,TGCGCCAGCAGCTCAAAACAGGGACAGGGGTACAATGAGCAGTTCTTC
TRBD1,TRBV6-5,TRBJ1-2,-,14,CASGNDRASYGYTF,TGTGCCAGCGGAAATGACAGGGCCTCATATGGCTACACCTTC
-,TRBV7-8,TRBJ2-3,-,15,CASSPWDTSTDTQYF,TGTGCCAGCAGCCCTTGGGACACCAGCACAGATACGCAGTATTTT
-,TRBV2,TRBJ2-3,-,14,CASKRGVSPDTQYF,TGTGCCAGCAAAAGGGGGGTTAGCCCAGATACGCAGTATTTT
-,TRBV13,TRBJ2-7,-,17,CASSLGRGYVRGHEQYF,TGTGCCAGCAGCTTAGGCCGGGGGTACGTTCGCGGGCACGAGCAGTACTTC
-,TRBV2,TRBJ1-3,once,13,CASRDRRGGTIYF,TGTGCCAGCAGAGACCGGAGAGGTGGCACCATATATTTT
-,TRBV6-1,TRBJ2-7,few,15,CASSPIWGLTYEQYF,TGTGCCAGCAGTCCAATTTGGGGTCTAACCTACGAGCAGTACTTC
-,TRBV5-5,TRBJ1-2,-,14,CASSLGPANYGYTF,TGTGCCAGCAGCCTAGGGCCAGCTAACTATGGCTACACCTTC
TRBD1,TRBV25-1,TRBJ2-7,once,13,CASSVGTGVEQYF,TGTGCCAGCAGTGTGGGGACAGGGGTCGAGCAGTACTTC
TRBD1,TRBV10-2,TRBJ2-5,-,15,CASSDGTGMGETQYF,TGCGCCAGCAGTGATGGGACAGGGATGGGGGAGACCCAGTACTTC
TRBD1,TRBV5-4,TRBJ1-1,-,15,CASSLYRGPNTEAFF,TGTGCCAGCAGCCTATACAGGGGACCCAACACTGAAGCTTTCTTT
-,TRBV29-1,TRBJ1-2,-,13,CSVEKVRGRGYTF,TGCAGCGTTGAAAAAGTAAGGGGACGGGGCTACACCTTC
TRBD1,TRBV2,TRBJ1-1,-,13,CARQGAGDTEAFF,TGTGCCAGACAGGGGGCTGGTGACACTGAAGCTTTCTTT